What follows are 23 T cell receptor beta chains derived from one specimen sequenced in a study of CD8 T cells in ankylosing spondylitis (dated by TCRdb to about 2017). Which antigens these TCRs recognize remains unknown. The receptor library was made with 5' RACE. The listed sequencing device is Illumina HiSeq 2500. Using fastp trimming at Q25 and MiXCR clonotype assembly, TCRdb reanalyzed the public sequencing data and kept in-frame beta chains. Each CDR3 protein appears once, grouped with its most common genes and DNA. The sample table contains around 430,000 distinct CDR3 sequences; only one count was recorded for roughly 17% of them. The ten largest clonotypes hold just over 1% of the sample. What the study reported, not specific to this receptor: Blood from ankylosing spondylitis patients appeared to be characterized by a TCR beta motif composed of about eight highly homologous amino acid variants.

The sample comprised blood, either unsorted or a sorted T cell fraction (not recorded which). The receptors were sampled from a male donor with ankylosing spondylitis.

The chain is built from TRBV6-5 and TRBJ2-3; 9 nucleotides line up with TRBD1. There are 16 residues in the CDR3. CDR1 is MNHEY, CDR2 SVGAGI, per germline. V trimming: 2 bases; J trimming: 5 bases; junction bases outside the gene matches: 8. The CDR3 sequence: CASSYGQGPPEDTQYF. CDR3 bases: TGTGCCAGCAGTTACGGACAGGGGCCACCAGAAGATACGCAGTATTTT.

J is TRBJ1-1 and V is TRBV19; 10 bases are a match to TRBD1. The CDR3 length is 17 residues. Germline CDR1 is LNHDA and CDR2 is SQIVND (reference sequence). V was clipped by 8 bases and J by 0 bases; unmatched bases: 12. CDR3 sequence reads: CASRTAGTGAVNTEAFF. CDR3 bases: TGTGCCAGTCGAACTGCCGGGACAGGGGCCGTGAACACTGAAGCTTTCTTT.

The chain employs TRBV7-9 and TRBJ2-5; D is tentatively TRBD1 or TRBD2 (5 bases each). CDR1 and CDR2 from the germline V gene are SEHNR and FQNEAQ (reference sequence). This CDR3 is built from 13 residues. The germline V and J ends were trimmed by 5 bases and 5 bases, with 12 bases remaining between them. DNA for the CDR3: TGTGCCAGCAGCCGAGGGGACGCGGAGACCCAGTACTTC. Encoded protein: CASSRGDAETQYF. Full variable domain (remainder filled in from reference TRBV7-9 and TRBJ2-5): DTGVSQNPRHKITKRGQNVTFRCDPISEHNRLYWYRQTLGQGPEFLTYFQNEAQLEKSRLLSDRFSAERPKGSFSTLEIQRTEQGDSAMYLCASSRGDAETQYFGPGTRLLVL.

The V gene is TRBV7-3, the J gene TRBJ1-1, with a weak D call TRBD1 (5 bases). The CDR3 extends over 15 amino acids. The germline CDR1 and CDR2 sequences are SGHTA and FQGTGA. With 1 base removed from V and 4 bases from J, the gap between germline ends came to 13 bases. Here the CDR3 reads CASSLNGAQSTEAFF. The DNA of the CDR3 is TGTGCCAGCAGCTTAAACGGGGCGCAGAGCACTGAAGCTTTCTTT. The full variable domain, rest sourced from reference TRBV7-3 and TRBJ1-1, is GAGVSQTPSNKVTEKGKYVELRCDPISGHTALYWYRQSLGQGPEFLIYFQGTGAADDSGLPNDRFFAVRPEGSVSTLKIQRTERGDSAVYLCASSLNGAQSTEAFFGQGTRLTVV.

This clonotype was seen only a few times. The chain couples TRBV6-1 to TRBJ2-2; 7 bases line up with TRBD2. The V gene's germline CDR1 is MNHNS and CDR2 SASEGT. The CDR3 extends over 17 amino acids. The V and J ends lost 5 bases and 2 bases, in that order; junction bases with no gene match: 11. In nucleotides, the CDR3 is TGTGCCAGCAGTCGCGGGGGTGCGGGGCTAAACACCGGGGAGCTGTTTTTT. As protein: CASSRGGAGLNTGELFF.

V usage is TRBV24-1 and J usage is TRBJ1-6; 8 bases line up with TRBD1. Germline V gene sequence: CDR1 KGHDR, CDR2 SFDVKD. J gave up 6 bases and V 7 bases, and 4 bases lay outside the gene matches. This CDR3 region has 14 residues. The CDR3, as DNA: TGTGCCACCAGCGGGACAGGCTTTAATTCACCCCTCCACTTT. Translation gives CATSGTGFNSPLHF.

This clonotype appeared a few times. In nucleotides, the CDR3 is TGTGCCAGCAGTAGCGGGAGTGGCGAGCAGTACTTC. It yields the protein CASSSGSGEQYF. The rearrangement links TRBV6-5 to TRBJ2-7; 8 nucleotides agree with TRBD2. J gave up 6 bases and V 5 bases, and 3 bases lay outside the gene matches. The CDR3 runs 12 residues. CDR1 MNHEY and CDR2 SVGAGI come from the germline V gene.

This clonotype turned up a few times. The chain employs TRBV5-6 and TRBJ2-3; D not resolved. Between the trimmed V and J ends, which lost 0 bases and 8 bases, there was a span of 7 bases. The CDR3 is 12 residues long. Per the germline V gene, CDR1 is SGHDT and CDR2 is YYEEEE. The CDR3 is CASSLVRSTQYF. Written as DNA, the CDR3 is TGTGCCAGCAGCTTGGTACGGAGTACGCAGTATTTT.

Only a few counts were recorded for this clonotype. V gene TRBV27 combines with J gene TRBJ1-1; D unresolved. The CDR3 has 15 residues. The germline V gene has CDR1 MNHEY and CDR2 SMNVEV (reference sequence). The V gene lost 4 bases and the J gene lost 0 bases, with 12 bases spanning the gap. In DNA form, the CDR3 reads TGTGCCAGCAGTTACAGAAGCGGGATGAACACTGAAGCTTTCTTT. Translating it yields CASSYRSGMNTEAFF.

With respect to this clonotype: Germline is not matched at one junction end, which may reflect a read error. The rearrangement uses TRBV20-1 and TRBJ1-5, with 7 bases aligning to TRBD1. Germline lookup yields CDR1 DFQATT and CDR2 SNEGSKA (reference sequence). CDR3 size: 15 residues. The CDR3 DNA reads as TGCTGTGCGGAACCGCAGGGGGTTCCCTATCAGCCCCAGCATTTT. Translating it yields CCAEPQGVPYQPQHF.

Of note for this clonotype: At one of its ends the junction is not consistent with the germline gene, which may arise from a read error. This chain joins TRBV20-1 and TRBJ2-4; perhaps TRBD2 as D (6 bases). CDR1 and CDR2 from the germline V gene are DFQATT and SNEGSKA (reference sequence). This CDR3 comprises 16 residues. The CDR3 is CSAWGEQEVANNIQYF. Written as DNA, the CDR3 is TGCAGTGCTTGGGGGGAACAGGAAGTAGCCAATAACATTCAGTACTTC.

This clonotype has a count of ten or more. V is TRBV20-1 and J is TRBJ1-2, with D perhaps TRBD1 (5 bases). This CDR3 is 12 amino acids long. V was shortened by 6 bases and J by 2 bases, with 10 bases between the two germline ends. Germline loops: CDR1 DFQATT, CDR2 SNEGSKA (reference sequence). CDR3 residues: CSARTRNYGYTF. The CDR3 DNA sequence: TGCAGTGCCAGGACACGAAACTATGGCTACACCTTC.

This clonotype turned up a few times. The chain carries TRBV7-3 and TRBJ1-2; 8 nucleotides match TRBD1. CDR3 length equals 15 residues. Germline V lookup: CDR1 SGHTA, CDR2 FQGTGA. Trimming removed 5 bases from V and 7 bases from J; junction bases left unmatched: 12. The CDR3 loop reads CASSQGQGRAGGYTF. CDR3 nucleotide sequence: TGTGCCAGCAGCCAAGGACAGGGCCGAGCTGGTGGCTACACCTTC.

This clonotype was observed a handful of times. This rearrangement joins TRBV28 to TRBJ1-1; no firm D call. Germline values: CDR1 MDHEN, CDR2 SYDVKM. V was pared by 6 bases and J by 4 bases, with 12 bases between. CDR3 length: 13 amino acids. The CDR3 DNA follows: TGTGCCAGCAGCCCGACCAAAATCACTGAAGCTTTCTTT. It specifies CASSPTKITEAFF.

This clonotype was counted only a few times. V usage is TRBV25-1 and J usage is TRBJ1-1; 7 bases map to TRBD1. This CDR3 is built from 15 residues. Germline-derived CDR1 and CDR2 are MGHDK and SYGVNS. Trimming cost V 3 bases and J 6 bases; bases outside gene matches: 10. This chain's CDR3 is CASSDRGSRMAEAFF. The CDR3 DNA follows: TGTGCCAGCAGTGACAGGGGGAGTAGGATGGCTGAAGCTTTCTTT.

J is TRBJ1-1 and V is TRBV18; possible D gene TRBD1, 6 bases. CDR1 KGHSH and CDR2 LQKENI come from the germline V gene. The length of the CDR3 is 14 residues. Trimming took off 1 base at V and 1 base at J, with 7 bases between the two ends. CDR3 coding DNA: TGTGCCAGCTCACCACAGGGGGAGAACACTGAAGCTTTCTTT. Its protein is CASSPQGENTEAFF.

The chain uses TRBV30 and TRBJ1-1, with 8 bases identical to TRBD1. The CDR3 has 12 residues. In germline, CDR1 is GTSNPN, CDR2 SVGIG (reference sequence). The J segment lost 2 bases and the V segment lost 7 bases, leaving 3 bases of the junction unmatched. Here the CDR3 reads CAYGQGNTEAFF. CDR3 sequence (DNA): TGTGCCTACGGACAGGGTAACACTGAAGCTTTCTTT.

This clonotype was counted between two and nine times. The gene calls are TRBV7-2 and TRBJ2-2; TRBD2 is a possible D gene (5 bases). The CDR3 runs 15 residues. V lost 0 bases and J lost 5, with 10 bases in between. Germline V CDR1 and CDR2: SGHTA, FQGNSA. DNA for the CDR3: TGTGCCAGCAGCTTAGCGGGAGATAGAACCGGGGAGCTGTTTTTT. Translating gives CASSLAGDRTGELFF.

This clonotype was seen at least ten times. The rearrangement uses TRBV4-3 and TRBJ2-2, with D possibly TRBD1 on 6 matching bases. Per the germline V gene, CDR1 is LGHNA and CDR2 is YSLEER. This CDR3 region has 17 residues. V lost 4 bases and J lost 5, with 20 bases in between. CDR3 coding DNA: TGCGCCAGCAGCCGGTACACAGGGATCCGTGGTACCGGGGAGCTGTTTTTT. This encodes CASSRYTGIRGTGELFF.

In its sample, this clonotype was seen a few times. CDR3: CASSNPGGTDTQYF. CDR3 DNA: TGTGCCAGCAGCAATCCTGGGGGCACAGATACGCAGTATTTT. This chain links TRBV3-1 with TRBJ2-3; D remains ambiguous. CDR1 is LGHDT, CDR2 YNNKEL, per germline (reference sequence). The CDR3 has 14 amino acids. The V gene lost 5 bases and the J gene lost 1 base, with 10 bases spanning the gap.

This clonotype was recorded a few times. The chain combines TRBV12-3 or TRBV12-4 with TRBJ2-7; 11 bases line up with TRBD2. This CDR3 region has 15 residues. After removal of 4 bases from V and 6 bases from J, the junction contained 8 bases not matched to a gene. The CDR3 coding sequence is TGTGCCAGCAGTTCCTCTAGCGGGGGGACCCTCGAGCAGTACTTC. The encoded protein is CASSSSSGGTLEQYF.

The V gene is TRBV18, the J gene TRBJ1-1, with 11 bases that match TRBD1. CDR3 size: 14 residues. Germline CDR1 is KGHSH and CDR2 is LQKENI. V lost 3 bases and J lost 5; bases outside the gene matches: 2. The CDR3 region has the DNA TGTGCCAGCTCACCGGACAGGGGGCCAACTGAAGCTTTCTTT. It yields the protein CASSPDRGPTEAFF. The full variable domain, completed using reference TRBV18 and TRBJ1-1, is NAGVMQNPRHLVRRRGQEARLRCSPMKGHSHVYWYRQLPEEGLKFMVYLQKENIIDESGMPKERFSAEFPKEGPSILRIQQVVRGDSAAYFCASSPDRGPTEAFFGQGTRLTVV.

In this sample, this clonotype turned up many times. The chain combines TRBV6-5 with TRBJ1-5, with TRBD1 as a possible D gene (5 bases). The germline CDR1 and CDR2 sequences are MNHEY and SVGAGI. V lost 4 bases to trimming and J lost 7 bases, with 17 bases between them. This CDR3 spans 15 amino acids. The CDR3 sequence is CASSSEPGARQPQHF. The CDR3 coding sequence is TGTGCCAGCAGTTCCGAACCTGGGGCCAGGCAGCCCCAGCATTTT.